The source of this T cell receptor beta chain is a study of T cells in Graves' hyperthyroidism and ophthalmopathy. Amplified TCR beta CDR3 regions came from RNA transcripts. Initially, a first-round RT-PCR of the TCR CDR3 employed the HTBI primer set. TCRdb reprocessed the multiplex PCR reads with MiXCR, giving one entry per CDR3 protein. The top ten clones hold around 27% of a sample with some 510,000 distinct CDR3 sequences, 20% to 25% of them seen once. The receptor was derived from a man aged 18 to 29 with Graves' hyperthyroidism. The source material was blood.

The CDR3 reads CASSTNGGEQETQYF. In DNA form, the CDR3 reads TGTGCCAGCTCCACCAATGGGGGTGAACAAGAGACCCAGTACTTC. The chain recombines TRBV18 with TRBJ2-5; the D call may be TRBD1 or TRBD2 (5 bases each). This CDR3 contains 15 residues. Germline V gene data show CDR1 as KGHSH and CDR2 as LQKENI. V was cut by 6 bases and J by 2 bases, with 16 bases left in between.